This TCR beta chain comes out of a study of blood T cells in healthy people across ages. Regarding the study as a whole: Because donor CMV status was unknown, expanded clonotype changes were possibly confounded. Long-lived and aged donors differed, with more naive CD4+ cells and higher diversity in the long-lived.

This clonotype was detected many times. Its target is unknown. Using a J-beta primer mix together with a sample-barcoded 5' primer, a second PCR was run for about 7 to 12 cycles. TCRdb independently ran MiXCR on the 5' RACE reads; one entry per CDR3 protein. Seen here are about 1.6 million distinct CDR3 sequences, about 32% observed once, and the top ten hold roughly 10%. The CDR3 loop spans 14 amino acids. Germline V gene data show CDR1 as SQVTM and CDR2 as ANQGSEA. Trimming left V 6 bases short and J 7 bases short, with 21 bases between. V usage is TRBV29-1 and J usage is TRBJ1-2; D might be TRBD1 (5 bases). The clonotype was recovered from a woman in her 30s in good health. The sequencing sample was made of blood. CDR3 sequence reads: CSVPRNLGASGYTF. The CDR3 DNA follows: TGCAGCGTCCCACGGAACCTTGGGGCCTCTGGCTACACCTTC.